This T cell receptor beta chain is from a study of long-term antiretroviral therapy in people with HIV. Run at survey level, the immunoSEQ assay was version v3.0. Method: immunoSEQ multiplex PCR; TCRdb's copy keeps in-frame clones and lacks some. Altogether over 10,000 clones are present, about 85% being singletons, with the ten largest covering 22%. This clone was detected once. As yet, its antigen is unknown. Study observations and caveats: All time points showed a repertoire dominated by clones expanded before ART.

The sequence derives from a woman aged 40 to 50 with HIV. The material was unsorted PBMCs, obtained 2.1 years after starting antiretroviral therapy.

The CDR3 reads CASGEMGGSRNEQFF. In DNA, the CDR3 is TGTGCTAGTGGGGAAATGGGGGGCTCAAGGAATGAGCAGTTCTTC. The chain couples TRBV12-5 to TRBJ2-1; D may correspond to TRBD1 or TRBD2 (6 bases each). The CDR3 is 15 residues long. CDR1 is LGHNT, CDR2 FRNRAP, per germline. Deletions cut 6 bases from V and 7 bases from J, with 19 bases between.